The rows below give T cell receptor beta chains drawn from one sample of a study of T cells in Graves' hyperthyroidism and ophthalmopathy. TCRdb reanalysed the multiplex PCR reads using MiXCR and keeps one entry per CDR3 protein. The profile shows around 500,000 distinct CDR3 sequences, 14% of them singletons. Sequencing used blood. The source is a woman aged 40 to 49 with Graves' hyperthyroidism. CDR3s include the opening cysteine and the closing phenylalanine or tryptophan. The D gene is left open where the match is weak. Some rows mark clone size as missing; the rest say once, few, many or name a class of expanded clone.

v_call: TRBV20-1
clone_size: few
j_call: TRBJ2-7
d_call: TRBD2
cdr3_aa: CSTSGPSEQQYF
cdr3_nt: TGCAGTACTAGCGGTCCCAGTGAACAGCAGTACTTC

v_call: TRBV7-2
clone_size: NA
j_call: TRBJ2-7
d_call: NA
cdr3_aa: CASSLGEPEQYF
cdr3_nt: TGTGCCAGCAGCCTCGGAGAGCCCGAGCAGTACTTC

v_call: TRBV2
clone_size: many
j_call: TRBJ2-3
d_call: TRBD2
cdr3_aa: CASSGTSGRDTQYF
cdr3_nt: TGTGCCAGCAGCGGGACTAGCGGGAGGGATACGCAGTATTTT

v_call: TRBV3-1
clone_size: many
j_call: TRBJ2-7
d_call: TRBD1
cdr3_aa: CASSQEFRDRGLGEQYF
cdr3_nt: TGTGCCAGCAGCCAAGAGTTCCGGGACAGGGGACTAGGCGAGCAGTACTTC

v_call: TRBV7-2
clone_size: many
j_call: TRBJ2-5
d_call: NA
cdr3_aa: CASTRTGETQYF
cdr3_nt: TGTGCCAGCACGAGGACGGGTGAGACCCAGTACTTC

v_call: TRBV19
clone_size: NA
j_call: TRBJ2-4
d_call: TRBD2
cdr3_aa: CASSPVASGAKLAKNIQYF
cdr3_nt: TGTGCCAGTAGCCCAGTGGCCAGCGGGGCCAAACTAGCCAAAAACATTCAGTACTTC

v_call: TRBV7-7
clone_size: NA
j_call: TRBJ1-4
d_call: NA
cdr3_aa: CASATDVREKLFF
cdr3_nt: TGTGCTAGCGCCACAGACGTAAGAGAAAAACTGTTTTTT

v_call: TRBV4-1
clone_size: few
j_call: TRBJ2-1
d_call: TRBD1
cdr3_aa: CASSQAQGAVEQFF
cdr3_nt: TGCGCCAGCAGCCAAGCCCAGGGGGCGGTTGAGCAGTTCTTC

v_call: TRBV5-1
clone_size: many
j_call: TRBJ1-1
d_call: NA
cdr3_aa: CASTLGSDTEAFF
cdr3_nt: TGCGCCAGCACTCTGGGCTCGGACACTGAAGCTTTCTTT

v_call: TRBV27
clone_size: many
j_call: TRBJ2-1
d_call: TRBD2
cdr3_aa: CASSPKPGLAGRMSSYNEQFF
cdr3_nt: TGTGCCAGCAGTCCTAAACCGGGACTAGCGGGACGGATGAGCTCCTACAATGAGCAGTTCTTC

v_call: TRBV7-2
clone_size: many
j_call: TRBJ2-1
d_call: NA
cdr3_aa: CASSSGTHNEQFF
cdr3_nt: TGTGCCAGCAGCTCAGGTACACACAATGAGCAGTTCTTC

v_call: TRBV28
clone_size: few
j_call: TRBJ1-2
d_call: NA
cdr3_aa: CASSLGGRSNYGYTF
cdr3_nt: TGTGCCAGCAGTTTGGGGGGACGCTCCAACTATGGCTACACCTTC

v_call: TRBV5-1
clone_size: few
j_call: TRBJ2-5
d_call: NA
cdr3_aa: CASSFEGPGKTQYF
cdr3_nt: TGCGCCAGCAGCTTCGAGGGCCCAGGGAAGACCCAGTACTTC

v_call: TRBV5-1
clone_size: NA
j_call: TRBJ2-7
d_call: NA
cdr3_aa: CASSLGQVTYEQYF
cdr3_nt: TGCGCCAGCAGCTTGGGACAGGTAACCTACGAGCAGTACTTC

v_call: TRBV27
clone_size: few
j_call: TRBJ2-7
d_call: TRBD1
cdr3_aa: CASRLQGAGVGEQYF
cdr3_nt: TGTGCCAGCAGATTACAGGGGGCGGGTGTGGGCGAGCAGTACTTC

v_call: TRBV3-1
clone_size: many
j_call: TRBJ2-5
d_call: TRBD2
cdr3_aa: CASSHAGFAGRGETQYF
cdr3_nt: TGTGCCAGCAGCCACGCAGGGTTTGCGGGGAGGGGAGAGACCCAGTACTTC

v_call: TRBV7-2
clone_size: NA
j_call: TRBJ2-5
d_call: TRBD2
cdr3_aa: CASSQGLPQETQYF
cdr3_nt: TGTGCCAGCAGCCAGGGACTACCCCAAGAGACCCAGTACTTC

v_call: TRBV28
clone_size: few
j_call: TRBJ2-7
d_call: TRBD2
cdr3_aa: CASAPVSSGILWEQYF
cdr3_nt: TGTGCCAGCGCCCCCGTCTCTAGCGGGATACTTTGGGAGCAGTACTTC

v_call: TRBV7-2
clone_size: NA
j_call: TRBJ2-5
d_call: NA
cdr3_aa: CASSLGWAETQYF
cdr3_nt: TGTGCCAGCAGCTTAGGTTGGGCAGAGACCCAGTACTTC

v_call: TRBV28
clone_size: many
j_call: TRBJ2-4
d_call: NA
cdr3_aa: CASTLGGAGLAKNIQYF
cdr3_nt: TGTGCCAGCACCTTGGGGGGGGCCGGACTAGCCAAAAACATTCAGTACTTC

v_call: TRBV11-2
clone_size: few
j_call: TRBJ2-3
d_call: NA
cdr3_aa: CASSSDGISTDTQYF
cdr3_nt: TGTGCCAGCAGTTCCGACGGGATTAGCACAGATACGCAGTATTTT

v_call: TRBV28
clone_size: many
j_call: TRBJ1-1
d_call: NA
cdr3_aa: CASSLYGTEAFF
cdr3_nt: TGTGCCAGCAGTTTGTACGGCACTGAAGCTTTCTTT

v_call: TRBV9
clone_size: few
j_call: TRBJ2-3
d_call: NA
cdr3_aa: CASSVIGTDTQYF
cdr3_nt: TGTGCCAGCAGCGTAATCGGAACAGATACGCAGTATTTT

v_call: TRBV12-3/TRBV12-4
clone_size: NA
j_call: TRBJ2-7
d_call: TRBD2
cdr3_aa: CASSPGLAGAAEQYF
cdr3_nt: TGTGCCAGCAGCCCGGGACTAGCGGGAGCTGCTGAGCAGTACTTC

v_call: TRBV19
clone_size: NA
j_call: TRBJ2-1
d_call: TRBD2
cdr3_aa: CASIQTSGGYNEQFF
cdr3_nt: TGTGCCAGTATTCAGACTAGCGGGGGGTACAATGAGCAGTTCTTC

v_call: TRBV6-1
clone_size: many
j_call: TRBJ1-2
d_call: NA
cdr3_aa: CASSERGGNYGYTF
cdr3_nt: TGTGCCAGCAGTGAACGGGGAGGGAACTATGGCTACACCTTC

v_call: TRBV7-9
clone_size: NA
j_call: TRBJ2-2
d_call: TRBD1
cdr3_aa: CASSLISGTAFTGELFF
cdr3_nt: TGTGCCAGCAGCTTAATCTCCGGGACAGCATTCACCGGGGAGCTGTTTTTT

v_call: TRBV19
clone_size: many
j_call: TRBJ1-1
d_call: NA
cdr3_aa: CATYGGNTEAFF
cdr3_nt: TGTGCCACCTACGGGGGGAACACTGAAGCTTTCTTT

v_call: TRBV11-2
clone_size: many
j_call: TRBJ2-3
d_call: NA
cdr3_aa: CASSFSNTQYF
cdr3_nt: TGTGCCAGCAGCTTCTCTAATACGCAGTATTTT

v_call: TRBV2
clone_size: many
j_call: TRBJ2-4
d_call: TRBD2
cdr3_aa: CASKGLAGSDIQYF
cdr3_nt: TGTGCCAGCAAAGGGCTAGCGGGAAGCGACATTCAGTACTTC

v_call: TRBV12-3/TRBV12-4
clone_size: many
j_call: TRBJ2-2
d_call: NA
cdr3_aa: CASSFLAYTGELFF
cdr3_nt: TGTGCCAGCAGTTTCTTAGCCTACACCGGGGAGCTGTTTTTT

v_call: TRBV28
clone_size: NA
j_call: TRBJ2-1
d_call: TRBD1
cdr3_aa: CASGQGDEQFF
cdr3_nt: TGTGCCAGCGGCCAGGGGGATGAGCAGTTCTTC

v_call: TRBV28
clone_size: few
j_call: TRBJ2-7
d_call: TRBD2
cdr3_aa: CASTGTTAYEQYF
cdr3_nt: TGTGCCAGTACCGGGACTACTGCCTACGAGCAGTACTTC

v_call: TRBV28
clone_size: few
j_call: TRBJ2-2
d_call: TRBD1
cdr3_aa: CASSRALGTALTGELFF
cdr3_nt: TGTGCCAGCAGCCGCGCCCTCGGGACAGCATTGACCGGGGAGCTGTTTTTT

v_call: TRBV5-1
clone_size: many
j_call: TRBJ1-1
d_call: TRBD1
cdr3_aa: CASSGSLTSGTAEAFF
cdr3_nt: TGCGCCAGCAGCGGGTCCCTAACATCCGGGACAGCTGAAGCTTTCTTT

v_call: TRBV28
clone_size: many
j_call: TRBJ2-7
d_call: TRBD1
cdr3_aa: CASSPSTGQTSSLSYEQYF
cdr3_nt: TGTGCCAGCAGTCCTTCGACAGGGCAGACTTCTTCTCTCTCCTACGAGCAGTACTTC

v_call: TRBV9
clone_size: few
j_call: TRBJ2-5
d_call: NA
cdr3_aa: CASSVEEGWETQYF
cdr3_nt: TGTGCCAGCAGCGTAGAGGAGGGTTGGGAGACCCAGTACTTC

v_call: TRBV2
clone_size: NA
j_call: TRBJ1-3
d_call: NA
cdr3_aa: CASSDLDRDSGNTIYF
cdr3_nt: TGTGCCAGCAGTGATCTCGACCGTGACTCTGGAAACACCATATATTTT

v_call: TRBV5-1
clone_size: few
j_call: TRBJ1-2
d_call: TRBD1
cdr3_aa: CASSLGATGDGYTF
cdr3_nt: TGCGCCAGCAGCTTGGGGGCGACAGGGGATGGCTACACCTTC

v_call: TRBV28
clone_size: many
j_call: TRBJ2-4
d_call: NA
cdr3_aa: CASQDSQGAKNIQYF
cdr3_nt: TGTGCCAGCCAGGACAGCCAGGGAGCCAAAAACATTCAGTACTTC

v_call: TRBV12-3/TRBV12-4
clone_size: many
j_call: TRBJ2-5
d_call: NA
cdr3_aa: CASSKSGGGETQYF
cdr3_nt: TGTGCCAGCAGCAAATCAGGGGGGGGAGAGACCCAGTACTTC

v_call: TRBV6-1
clone_size: many
j_call: TRBJ2-2
d_call: NA
cdr3_aa: CASSEGPNTGELFF
cdr3_nt: TGTGCCAGCAGTGAAGGGCCAAACACCGGGGAGCTGTTTTTT